This T cell receptor beta chain derives from a study of cytotoxic CD8 clonotypes in ibrutinib-treated CLL. General study points: Public clonotypes proved infrequent, and on treatment they shrank or remained steady. Baseline-level clonality went beyond age-matched healthy donors and moved in step with circulating CD8+ T-cell counts. In sustained-remission versus progressing patients, sampling times differed.

As to this clone: As yet, its antigen is unknown.

The length of the CDR3 is 13 residues. Germline V gene sequence: CDR1 MNHNY, CDR2 SVGAGI (reference sequence). Trimming left V 7 bases short and J 5 bases short, with 14 bases between. TCRdb's copy holds only in-frame clones and misses some; the assay was immunoSEQ multiplex PCR. The data contain 97,000 or so clones, approximately 80% of them singletons. Genomic DNA for TCR beta libraries, roughly 2 micrograms, came from cryopreserved PBMCs. The sample was PBMCs, taken after 12 months of ibrutinib treatment. The receptor was derived from a human donor with chronic lymphocytic leukemia. The chain uses TRBV6-6 and TRBJ1-1; the D gene is possibly TRBD1 (6 bases). As DNA, the CDR3 is TGTGCCAGCACCCAAAAACAGGGTACTGAAGCTTTCTTT. Residues: CASTQKQGTEAFF.